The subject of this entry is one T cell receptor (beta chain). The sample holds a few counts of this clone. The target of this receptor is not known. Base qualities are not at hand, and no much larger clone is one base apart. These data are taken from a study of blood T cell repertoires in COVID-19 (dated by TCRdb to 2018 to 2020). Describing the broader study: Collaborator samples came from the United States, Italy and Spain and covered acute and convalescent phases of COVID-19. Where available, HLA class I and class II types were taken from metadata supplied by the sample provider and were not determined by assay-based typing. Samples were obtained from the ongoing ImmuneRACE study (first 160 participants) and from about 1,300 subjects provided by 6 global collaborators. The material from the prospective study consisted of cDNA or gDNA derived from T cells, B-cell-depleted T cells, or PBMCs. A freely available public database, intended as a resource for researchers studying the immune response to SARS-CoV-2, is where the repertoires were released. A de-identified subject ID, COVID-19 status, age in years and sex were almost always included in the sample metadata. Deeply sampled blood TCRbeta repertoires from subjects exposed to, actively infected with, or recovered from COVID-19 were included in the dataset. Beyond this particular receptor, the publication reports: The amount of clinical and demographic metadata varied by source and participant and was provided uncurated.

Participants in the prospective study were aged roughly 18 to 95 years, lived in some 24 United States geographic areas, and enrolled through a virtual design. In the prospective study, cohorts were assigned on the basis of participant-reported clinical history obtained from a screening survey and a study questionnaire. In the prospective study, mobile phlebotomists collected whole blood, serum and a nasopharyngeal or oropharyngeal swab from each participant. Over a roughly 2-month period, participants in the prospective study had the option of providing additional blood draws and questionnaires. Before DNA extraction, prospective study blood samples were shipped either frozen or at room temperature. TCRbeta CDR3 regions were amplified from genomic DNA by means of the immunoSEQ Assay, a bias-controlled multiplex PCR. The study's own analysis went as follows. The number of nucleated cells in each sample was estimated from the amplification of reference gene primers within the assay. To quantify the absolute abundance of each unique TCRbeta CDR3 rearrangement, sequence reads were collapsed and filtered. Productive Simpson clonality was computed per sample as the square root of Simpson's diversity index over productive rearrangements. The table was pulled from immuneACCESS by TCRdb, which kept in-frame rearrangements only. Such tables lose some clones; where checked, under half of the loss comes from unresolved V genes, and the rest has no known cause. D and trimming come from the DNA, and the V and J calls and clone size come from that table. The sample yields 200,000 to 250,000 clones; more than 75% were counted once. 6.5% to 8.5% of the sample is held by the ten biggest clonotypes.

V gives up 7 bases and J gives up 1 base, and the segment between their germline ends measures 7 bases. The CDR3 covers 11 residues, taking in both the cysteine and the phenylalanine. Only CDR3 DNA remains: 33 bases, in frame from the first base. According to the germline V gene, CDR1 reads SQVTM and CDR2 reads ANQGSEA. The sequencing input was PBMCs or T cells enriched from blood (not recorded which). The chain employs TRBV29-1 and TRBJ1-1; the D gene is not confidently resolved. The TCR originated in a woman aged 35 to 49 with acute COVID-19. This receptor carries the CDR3 CSAIKNTEAFF. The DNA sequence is TGCAGCGCCATCAAGAACACTGAAGCTTTCTTT.